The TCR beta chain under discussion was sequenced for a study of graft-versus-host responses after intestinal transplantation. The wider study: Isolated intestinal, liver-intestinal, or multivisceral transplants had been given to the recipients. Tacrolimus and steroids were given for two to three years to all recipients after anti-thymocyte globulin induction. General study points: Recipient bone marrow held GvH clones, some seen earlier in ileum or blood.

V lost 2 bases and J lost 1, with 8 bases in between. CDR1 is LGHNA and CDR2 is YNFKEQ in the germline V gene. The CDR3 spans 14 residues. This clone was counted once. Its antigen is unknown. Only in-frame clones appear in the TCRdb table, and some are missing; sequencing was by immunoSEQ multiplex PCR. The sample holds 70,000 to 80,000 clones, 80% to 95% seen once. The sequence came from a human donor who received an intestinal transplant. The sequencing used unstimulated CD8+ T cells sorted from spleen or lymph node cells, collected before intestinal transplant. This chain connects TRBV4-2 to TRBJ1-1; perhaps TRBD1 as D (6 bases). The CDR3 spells CASSQLGANTEAFF. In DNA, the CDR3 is TGTGCCAGCAGCCAATTGGGGGCGAACACTGAAGCTTTCTTT.